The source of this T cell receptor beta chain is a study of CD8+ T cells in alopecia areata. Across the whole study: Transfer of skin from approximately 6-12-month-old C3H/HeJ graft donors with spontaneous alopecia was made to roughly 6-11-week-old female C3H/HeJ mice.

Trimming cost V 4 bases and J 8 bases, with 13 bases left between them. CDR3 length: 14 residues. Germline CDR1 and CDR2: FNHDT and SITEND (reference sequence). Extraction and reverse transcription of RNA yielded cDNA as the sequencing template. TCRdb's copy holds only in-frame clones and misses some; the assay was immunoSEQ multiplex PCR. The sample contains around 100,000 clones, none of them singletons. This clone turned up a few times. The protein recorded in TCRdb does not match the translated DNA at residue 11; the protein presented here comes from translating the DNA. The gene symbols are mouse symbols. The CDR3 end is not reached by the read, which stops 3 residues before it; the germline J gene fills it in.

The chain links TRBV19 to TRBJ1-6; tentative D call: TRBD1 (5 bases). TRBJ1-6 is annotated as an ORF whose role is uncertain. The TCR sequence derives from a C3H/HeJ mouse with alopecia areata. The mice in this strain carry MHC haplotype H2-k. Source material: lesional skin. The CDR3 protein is CASSPGQTYSPLYF. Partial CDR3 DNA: TGTGCCAGCAGTCCCGGACAAACATATTCGCCC.